This TCR beta chain was captured in a study of shared clonotypes between healthy human individuals. Study outcomes and limitations: Across a few donors, naive CD4 shared roughly 5.2%, naive CD8 more than 3%, memory CD4 roughly 2.2%, memory CD8 under 0.5%. Naive subsets generally had larger estimated richness than memory subsets. Rarefaction showed sorted-subset sequencing was incomplete despite large depth.

When replicate PCRs were run on sorted subsets, they used about 200 ng DNA, some 29,000 T cell genomes. The method was immunoSEQ multiplex PCR; TCRdb's version includes in-frame clones alone and lacks a portion of them. The table records around 1.1 million clones, about 80% of them present only once. Germline CDR1 is SNHLY and CDR2 is FYNNEI. Trimming took 4 bases from V and 11 from J, leaving 13 bases between them. This CDR3 has 12 amino acids. Remarks on this clone: Its antigen is not identified.

This chain uses TRBV2 with TRBJ2-3; no firm D call. The source of this sequence is a man between 18 and 35 years old in good health. Some clones in this sample may be carry-over from other donors' samples. Sequencing was performed on memory CD4+ T cells from PBMCs. Indicated subset: CD45RA-negative fraction. CDR3: CASSGQIFGQYF. The DNA of the CDR3 is TGTGCCAGCAGTGGTCAGATTTTCGGGCAGTATTTT.